This TCR beta chain was sequenced in a study of PD-L1 blockade in urothelial cancer. Study-level background: Individuals in the cohort had been given 0 to 3 earlier chemotherapy regimens. Blood samples contained a median roughly 150,000 T cells.

The time point denotes: pretreatment peripheral blood. The study collected 1 to 8 samples per patient, pretreatment and on-treatment. TCRdb's copy holds only in-frame clones and misses some; the assay was immunoSEQ multiplex PCR. The table records 100,000 to 150,000 clones, approximately 88% of them present only once. The V end was cut by 2 bases, the J end by 4 bases, with 14 bases between. Germline CDR1 SEHNR, CDR2 FQNEAQ (reference sequence). CDR3 size: 15 residues. Sequencing used PBMCs, obtained around atezolizumab (anti-PD-L1) treatment. The source of this sequence is a man aged 50-60 years with urothelial cancer. The V call is TRBV7-9, the J call TRBJ1-2; weak D call: TRBD1 (6 bases). The CDR3 coding sequence is TGTGCCAGCAGCTTAATAGGGGGTTTCGGCTATGGCTACACCTTC. Translating gives CASSLIGGFGYGYTF. Together with reference TRBV7-9 and TRBJ1-2, the CDR3 gives the full variable domain: DTGVSQNPRHKITKRGQNVTFRCDPISEHNRLYWYRQTLGQGPEFLTYFQNEAQLEKSRLLSDRFSAERPKGSFSTLEIQRTEQGDSAMYLCASSLIGGFGYGYTFGSGTRLTVV.